This TCR beta chain appears in the sequencing data of a study of blood T cell repertoires in COVID-19. Turning to the study itself: From the United States, Italy and Spain came samples of acute and convalescent COVID-19.

Per germline, CDR1 KGHSH and CDR2 LQKENI. The CDR3 runs to 16 residues. V shed 3 bases and J shed 3 bases, with 15 bases lying between them. Here immunoSEQ multiplex PCR was the method, and the copy in TCRdb shows in-frame clones only, minus some. Among around 450,000 clones listed, around 90% were seen once. The TCR sequence derives from a young woman with acute COVID-19. Source material: PBMCs or T cells enriched from blood (not recorded which). The chain carries TRBV18 and TRBJ1-5; D ambiguous. The CDR3 DNA reads as TGTGCCAGCTCACCTACCGGGAGTAATCACAATCAGCCCCAGCATTTT. Encoded protein: CASSPTGSNHNQPQHF.